The sample holds many counts of the clone carrying this T cell receptor (beta chain). Its cognate antigen is unknown. The CDR3 has 15 residues. V was clipped by 5 bases and J by 7 bases; unmatched bases: 15. Germline V gene data show CDR1 as DFQATT and CDR2 as SNEGSKA (reference sequence). The data were obtained in a study of blood T cells in healthy people across ages. The study's findings and limits: Estimated diversity across one million T cells was deemed an underestimate.

For the second PCR, which ran for about 6 to 11 cycles, a sample-barcoded 5' primer and a J-beta primer mix were used. Each TCR beta cDNA got a 12-nucleotide random molecular identifier. From each sample, at least 2.5 million paired-end reads containing CDR3 were obtained. TCRdb reanalysed the 5' RACE reads using MiXCR and keeps one entry per CDR3 protein. The data contain roughly 1,800,000 distinct CDR3 sequences, about 50% of them seen just once; the ten biggest clones take up over 2%. Staff drew around 10 milliliters of peripheral blood from each donor. This clonotype was obtained from a woman in her forties in good health. The material sequenced was blood. The chain joins TRBV20-1 to TRBJ2-5, with 8 positions matching TRBD2. CDR3 sequence: CSALRVAGSAGTQYF. CDR3 nucleotides: TGCAGTGCTCTCCGTGTAGCGGGGAGCGCGGGGACCCAGTACTTC.